The 26 T cell receptor beta chains in this list originate from one sample, sequenced in a study of vaccination and CD4 T cells after COVID-19. Treatment defined: roughly ten-day PBMC culture with coronavirus spike peptide pools or control peptides (ViraFEST assay). Their cognate antigens are unknown. Oncomine TCR Beta short-read sequencing was applied to DNA from cultured CD4+ T cells. Via MiXCR, TCRdb re-called the PCR reads, giving one row per CDR3 protein. The sample has about 14,000 distinct CDR3 sequences; just under 35% are singletons. What was sequenced was cultured CD4+ T cells from blood. The origin of the receptors is a human donor with COVID-19.

V is TRBV7-2 and J is TRBJ1-5; D is unresolved. Germline CDR1 and CDR2: SGHTA and FQGNSA. The V and J ends lost 2 bases and 7 bases respectively, with 9 bases between them. The length of the CDR3 is 13 residues. The CDR3 reads CASSLNEGQPQHF. The CDR3 nucleotides are TGTGCCAGCAGCTTAAACGAGGGCCAGCCCCAGCATTTT.

The gene calls are TRBV6-1 and TRBJ1-1; D gene unclear. Trimming left V 4 bases short and J 4 bases short, with 16 bases between. CDR1 is MNHNS and CDR2 is SASEGT in the germline V gene. The CDR3 has 15 residues. In DNA form, the CDR3 reads TGTGCCAGCAGTGGGTCGGCGCCCCCTGGCACTGAAGCTTTCTTT. Translated: CASSGSAPPGTEAFF.

The table lists this clonotype with a few counts. V usage is TRBV21-1 and J usage is TRBJ2-7. TRBV21-1 has pseudogene status. The CDR3 runs 14 residues. CDR3 sequence (DNA): TGTGCCAGCAGCAACTACCGGAGCTCCTACGAGCAGTACTTC. Amino acids: CASSNYRSSYEQYF.

The chain links TRBV11-3 to TRBJ1-4; a weak D match, TRBD1 (5 bases). The ends were cut back, 0 bases at V and 11 bases at J, with 10 bases in the middle. CDR3 length equals 13 residues. Germline assignment: CDR1 SGHNT and CDR2 YENEEA. The CDR3, as DNA: TGTGCCAGCAGCTTAGATATGCAGGGTAAACTGTTTTTT. Translation: CASSLDMQGKLFF. The whole variable domain, filled in from reference TRBV11-3 and TRBJ1-4, reads EAGVVQSPRYKIIEKKQPVAFWCNPISGHNTLYWYLQNLGQGPELLIRYENEEAVDDSQLPKDRFSAERLKGVDSTLKIQPAELGDSAVYLCASSLDMQGKLFFGSGTQLSVL.

As for this clonotype: The junction differs from germline at one of its ends, possibly a read error. The rearrangement links TRBV6-1 to TRBJ2-7, with 15 nucleotides matching TRBD2. CDR1 is MNHNS and CDR2 is SASEGT in the germline V gene. The length of the CDR3 is 15 residues. CDR3 sequence (DNA): TGTGCCAGCCGGACTAGCGGGGGGGTCGGCTACGAGCAGCACTTC. Translation: CASRTSGGVGYEQHF.

The chain carries TRBV2 and TRBJ2-3; 11 bases align to TRBD1. Losses at the gene ends were 6 bases for V and 2 bases for J; bases not matched to a gene: 7. The length of the CDR3 is 16 residues. Germline CDR1 reads SNHLY; CDR2 reads FYNNEI. The CDR3 reads CASRDGQGAPTDTQYF. CDR3 DNA: TGTGCCAGCAGAGACGGACAGGGGGCCCCCACAGATACGCAGTATTTT.

The chain recombines TRBV20-1 with TRBJ2-3, with 9 bases matching TRBD2. The CDR3 covers 15 residues. V gave up 5 bases and J gave up 4 bases; unmatched junction bases: 10. Germline CDR1 reads DFQATT; CDR2 reads SNEGSKA (reference sequence). CDR3: CSAPVGGGASDTQYF. The CDR3 DNA reads TGCAGTGCTCCGGTGGGCGGGGGGGCCTCAGATACGCAGTATTTT.

V usage is TRBV2 and J usage is TRBJ2-7; no clear D. The CDR3 runs to 14 residues. Deletions cut 7 bases from V and 0 bases from J, with 13 bases between. Germline V gene lookup returns CDR1 SNHLY and CDR2 FYNNEI. The CDR3 loop reads CASTIRVSSYEQYF. The CDR3 DNA reads TGTGCCAGCACAATACGAGTAAGCTCCTACGAGCAGTACTTC. The variable domain in full, with the rest retrieved from reference TRBV2 and TRBJ2-7, is EPEVTQTPSHQVTQMGQEVILRCVPISNHLYFYWYRQILGQKVEFLVSFYNNEISEKSEIFDDQFSVERPDGSNFTLKIRSTKLEDSAMYFCASTIRVSSYEQYFGPGTRLTVT.

The chain recombines TRBV7-2 with TRBJ1-2; maybe TRBD1 (6 bases). Germline lookup yields CDR1 SGHTA and CDR2 FQGNSA. The CDR3 sequence is 13 residues long. DNA for the CDR3: TGTGCAGGAGGGGGGTCTCCTAACTATGGCTACACCTTC. Amino acid sequence: CAGGGSPNYGYTF. Full variable domain (outside the CDR3, taken from reference TRBV7-2 and TRBJ1-2): GAGVSQSPSNKVTEKGKDVELRCDPISGHTALYWYRQSLGQGLEFLIYFQGNSAPDKSGLPSDRFSAERTGGSVSTLTIQRTQQEDSAVYLCAGGGSPNYGYTFGSGTRLTVV.

This clonotype was seen a few times. The chain is built from TRBV4-1 and TRBJ1-5; D uncertain. The V gene lost 5 bases and the J gene lost 2 bases, with 19 bases spanning the gap. Germline V lookup: CDR1 MGHRA, CDR2 YSYEKL. CDR3 length: 17 residues. Here the CDR3 DNA reads TGCGCCAGCAGCGCAAGAACCACTAAGGAGGGCAATCAGCCCCAGCATTTT. As protein: CASSARTTKEGNQPQHF.

This clonotype showed up just once. CDR3 DNA sequence: TGTGCCAGCTCACCGGGACTAGCGGGGGGGCCAGATACGCAGTATTTT. The encoded protein is CASSPGLAGGPDTQYF. V usage is TRBV18 and J usage is TRBJ2-3; 16 bases are a match to TRBD2. V lost 3 bases and J lost 4; bases outside the gene matches: 1. This CDR3 spans 16 amino acids. CDR1 and CDR2 from the germline V gene are KGHSH and LQKENI.

This clonotype was seen more than once but under ten times. V usage is TRBV11-1 and J usage is TRBJ2-3, with 10 bases fitting TRBD2. The V and J ends lost 5 bases and 2 bases, in that order; junction bases with no gene match: 10. In germline, CDR1 is SGHAT, CDR2 FQDESV (reference sequence). This CDR3 contains 17 residues. The CDR3 nucleotides are TGTGCCAGCAGCCAAACGTTTAGCGGGGGGCCCACAGATACGCAGTATTTT. It yields the protein CASSQTFSGGPTDTQYF.

A remark on this clonotype: A read error may produce the germline difference seen at one junction end. The chain recombines TRBV20-1 with TRBJ1-1; TRBD1 matches at 11 bases. Germline V gives CDR1 DFQATT, CDR2 SNEGSKA (reference sequence). CDR3 length: 14 amino acids. In DNA form, the CDR3 reads TGCGGTGCTAGTGGACAGGGGGCGCGCACTGAAGCTTTCTTT. It translates to CGASGQGARTEAFF.

This clonotype was seen a few times. The V gene is TRBV20-1, the J gene TRBJ1-1; D ambiguous. The CDR3 spans 13 residues. Germline CDR1 DFQATT, CDR2 SNEGSKA (reference sequence). Between the trimmed V and J ends, which lost 1 base and 0 bases, there was a span of 6 bases. CDR3 sequence (DNA): TGCAGTGCTAGAGGTGGGTTGAACACTGAAGCTTTCTTT. It translates to CSARGGLNTEAFF.

This clonotype was found a few times. The J gene is TRBJ2-5, the V gene TRBV6-1, with TRBD1 as a possible D gene (6 bases). Germline CDR1 is MNHNS and CDR2 is SASEGT. This CDR3 has 13 amino acids. The V end lost 6 bases, the J end lost 2 bases, and 10 bases lay between the germline ends. The CDR3: CASRRTAQETQYF. The CDR3 coding sequence is TGTGCCAGCAGACGGACAGCTCAAGAGACCCAGTACTTC.

Details on this clonotype: At one of its ends the junction is not consistent with the germline gene, which may arise from a read error. V and J are TRBV2 and TRBJ2-3; 9 bases map to TRBD1. The length of the CDR3 is 14 residues. CDR1 and CDR2 from the germline V gene are SNHLY and FYNNEI. This CDR3 reads CTSMRQGEVDTQYF. CDR3 bases: TGTACCAGCATGCGACAGGGGGAGGTGGATACGCAGTATTTT.

The CDR3 region has the DNA TGCGCCAGCAGTGAGCGGGGGCGCGACCAGCCCCAGCATTTT. Protein: CASSERGRDQPQHF. V usage is TRBV10-2 and J usage is TRBJ1-5, with D possibly TRBD1 on 6 matching bases. The CDR3 spans 14 residues. The germline V gene has CDR1 WSHSY and CDR2 SAAADI. With 2 bases removed from V and 7 bases from J, the gap between germline ends came to 12 bases.

The chain has TRBV6-2 or TRBV6-3 and TRBJ1-2; D possibly corresponds to TRBD1 (5 bases). Per the germline V gene, CDR1 is MNHEY and CDR2 is SVGEGT. V was cut by 2 bases and J by 6 bases, with 7 bases left in between. CDR3 length equals 12 residues. CDR3 in amino acids: CASSYPTDGYTF. The CDR3 DNA follows: TGTGCCAGCAGTTACCCGACAGATGGCTACACCTTC.

In this sample, this clonotype turned up a few times. The chain is built from TRBV12-3 or TRBV12-4 and TRBJ1-2; 7 bases agree with TRBD1. V lost 9 bases and J lost 5; bases outside the gene matches: 18. This CDR3 is 16 amino acids long. CDR3 sequence reads: CARNDPRQGLGYGYTF. CDR3 in DNA: TGTGCCAGAAACGACCCTAGACAGGGCCTGGGTTATGGCTACACCTTC.

In its sample, this clonotype was seen a few times. The chain employs TRBV5-4 and TRBJ2-7; 7 bases align to TRBD1. This CDR3 has 13 amino acids. Per the germline V gene, CDR1 is SGHNT and CDR2 is YYREEE (reference sequence). V shed 3 bases and J 6 bases; nucleotides not matched to a gene: 6. In DNA, the CDR3 is TGTGCCAGCAGCTCAGAATACAGGGGCGAGCAGTACTTC. This gives the protein CASSSEYRGEQYF.

The CDR3 coding sequence is TGTGCCAGCAGTGTTGGGGATGGTCCACCCCTCCACTTT. It translates to CASSVGDGPPLHF. The chain is built from TRBV25-1 and TRBJ1-6, with D unclear. V lost 4 bases, J lost 11 bases, and 12 bases lay in between. In germline, CDR1 is MGHDK, CDR2 SYGVNS. The CDR3 loop spans 13 amino acids.

In this sample, this clonotype turned up a few times. The chain carries TRBV7-2 and TRBJ2-7, with TRBD1 matching over 10 bases. V lost 3 bases to trimming and J lost 5 bases; unmatched junction nucleotides: 1. Germline V gene sequence: CDR1 SGHTA, CDR2 FQGNSA. The CDR3 length is 13 residues. This chain's CDR3 is CASSFGTGDEQYF. DNA for the CDR3: TGTGCCAGCAGCTTCGGGACAGGGGACGAGCAGTACTTC.

The chain uses TRBV2 and TRBJ1-3, with D possibly TRBD1 on 6 matching bases. This CDR3 comprises 13 residues. V was shortened by 10 bases and J by 4 bases, with 14 bases between the two germline ends. Per the germline V gene, CDR1 is SNHLY and CDR2 is FYNNEI. The CDR3 spells CATLTGAGNTIYF. CDR3 sequence (DNA): TGTGCCACCCTGACAGGAGCAGGAAACACCATATATTTT.

The V call is TRBV7-2, the J call TRBJ2-3; 11 bases agree with TRBD1. The CDR3 length is 15 residues. Germline V gene data show CDR1 as SGHTA and CDR2 as FQGNSA. V was clipped by 3 bases and J by 5 bases; unmatched bases: 4. CDR3 bases: TGTGCCAGCAGCTTCCCGGGACAGGGGGGAGATACGCAGTATTTT. Protein sequence: CASSFPGQGGDTQYF.

The V call is TRBV20-1, the J call TRBJ2-1; 7 nucleotides match TRBD1. The germline gives CDR1 DFQATT, CDR2 SNEGSKA (reference sequence). The CDR3 loop spans 15 amino acids. Trimming took 5 bases from V and 10 from J; bases not matched to a gene: 17. This chain's CDR3 is CSAPNLRDSAWEQFF. CDR3 nucleotide sequence: TGCAGTGCTCCTAACCTCCGGGACAGCGCATGGGAGCAGTTCTTC.

This chain joins TRBV14 and TRBJ2-2; tentative D call: TRBD1 (5 bases). Trimming shortened V by 4 bases and J by 3 bases, and 12 bases separated the two germline ends. The CDR3 has 15 amino acids. Germline CDR1 SGHDN, CDR2 FVKESK. The CDR3, as DNA: TGTGCCAGCAGCCCAATCGGCAGGGACACCGGGGAGCTGTTTTTT. Its protein is CASSPIGRDTGELFF.